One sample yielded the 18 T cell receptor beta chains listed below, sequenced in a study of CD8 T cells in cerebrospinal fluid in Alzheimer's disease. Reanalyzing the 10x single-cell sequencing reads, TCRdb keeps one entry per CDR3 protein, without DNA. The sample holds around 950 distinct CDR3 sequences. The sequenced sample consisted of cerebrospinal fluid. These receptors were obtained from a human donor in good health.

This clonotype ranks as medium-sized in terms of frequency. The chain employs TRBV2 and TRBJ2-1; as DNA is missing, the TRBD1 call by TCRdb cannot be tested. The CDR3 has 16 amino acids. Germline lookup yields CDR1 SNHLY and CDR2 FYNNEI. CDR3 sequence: CASKARGAGSYNEQFF.

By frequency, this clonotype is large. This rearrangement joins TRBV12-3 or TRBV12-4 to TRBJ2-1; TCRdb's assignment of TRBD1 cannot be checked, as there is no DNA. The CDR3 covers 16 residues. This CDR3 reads CASSPGYFSSYNEQFF.

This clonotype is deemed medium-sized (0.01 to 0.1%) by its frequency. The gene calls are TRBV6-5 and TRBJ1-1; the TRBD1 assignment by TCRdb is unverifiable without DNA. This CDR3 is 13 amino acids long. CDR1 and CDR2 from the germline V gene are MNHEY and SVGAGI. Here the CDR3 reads CASQWGENTEAFF.

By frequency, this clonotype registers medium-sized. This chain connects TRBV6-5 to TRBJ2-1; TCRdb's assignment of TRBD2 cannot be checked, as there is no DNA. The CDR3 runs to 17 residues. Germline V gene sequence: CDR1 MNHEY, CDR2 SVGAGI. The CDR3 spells CASRPLAGVGIYNEQFF.

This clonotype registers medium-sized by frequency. The CDR3: CAWTGGRGWEQYF. This sequence joins TRBV30 and TRBJ2-7; absent DNA, TCRdb's TRBD2 call cannot be checked. The CDR3 covers 13 residues. The germline V gene has CDR1 GTSNPN and CDR2 SVGIG (reference sequence).

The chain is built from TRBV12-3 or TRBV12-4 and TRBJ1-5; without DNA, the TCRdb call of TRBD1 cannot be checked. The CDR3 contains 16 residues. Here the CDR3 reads CASSPPGQGGRQPQHF.

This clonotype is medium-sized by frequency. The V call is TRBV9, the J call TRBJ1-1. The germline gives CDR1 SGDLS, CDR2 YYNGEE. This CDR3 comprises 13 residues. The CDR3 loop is CASSVDMNTEAFF.

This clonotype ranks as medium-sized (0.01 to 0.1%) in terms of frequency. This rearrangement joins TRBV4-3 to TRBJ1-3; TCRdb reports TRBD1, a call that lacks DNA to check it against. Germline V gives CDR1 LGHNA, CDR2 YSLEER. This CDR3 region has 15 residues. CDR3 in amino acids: CASSQEGAGGNTIYF.

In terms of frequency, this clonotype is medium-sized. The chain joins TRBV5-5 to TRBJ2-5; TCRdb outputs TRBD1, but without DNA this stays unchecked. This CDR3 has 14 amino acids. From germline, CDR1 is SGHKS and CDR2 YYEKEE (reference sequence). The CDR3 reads CASSLGPVWETQYF.

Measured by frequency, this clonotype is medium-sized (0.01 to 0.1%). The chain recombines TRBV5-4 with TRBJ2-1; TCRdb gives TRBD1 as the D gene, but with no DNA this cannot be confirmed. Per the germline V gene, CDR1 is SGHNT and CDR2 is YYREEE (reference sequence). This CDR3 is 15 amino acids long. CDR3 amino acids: CASSRSGQRINEQFF.

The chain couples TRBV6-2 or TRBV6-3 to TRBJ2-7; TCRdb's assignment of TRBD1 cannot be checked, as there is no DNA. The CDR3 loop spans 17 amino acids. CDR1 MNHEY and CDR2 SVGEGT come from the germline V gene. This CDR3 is CASSSQGPSTLTYEQYF.

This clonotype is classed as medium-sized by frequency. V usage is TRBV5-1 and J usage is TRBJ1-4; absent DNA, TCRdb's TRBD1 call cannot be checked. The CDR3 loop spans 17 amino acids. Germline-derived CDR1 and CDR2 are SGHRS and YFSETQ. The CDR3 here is CASSLGRGTFDNEKLFF.

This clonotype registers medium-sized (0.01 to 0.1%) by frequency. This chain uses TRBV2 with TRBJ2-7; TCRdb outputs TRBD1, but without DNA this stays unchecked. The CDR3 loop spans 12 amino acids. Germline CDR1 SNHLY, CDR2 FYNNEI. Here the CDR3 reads CASSPGGYEQYF.

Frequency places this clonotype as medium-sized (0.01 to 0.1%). CDR3 amino acids: CASSGQGAYEQYF. V usage is TRBV9 and J usage is TRBJ2-7; TCRdb indicates TRBD1, and absent DNA this call remains unverified. The CDR3 is 13 amino acids. Germline assignment: CDR1 SGDLS and CDR2 YYNGEE.

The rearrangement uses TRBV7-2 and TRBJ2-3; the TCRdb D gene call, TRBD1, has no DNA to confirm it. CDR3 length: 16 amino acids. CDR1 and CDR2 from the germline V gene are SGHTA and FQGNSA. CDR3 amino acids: CASSLISGARTDTQYF.

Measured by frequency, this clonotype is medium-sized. The chain's CDR3 is CASSLQAGGPDTQYF. This chain uses TRBV11-2 with TRBJ2-3; TCRdb picks TRBD2, but there is no DNA to check that call. CDR1 is SGHAT and CDR2 is FQNNGV in the germline V gene. The CDR3 contains 15 residues.

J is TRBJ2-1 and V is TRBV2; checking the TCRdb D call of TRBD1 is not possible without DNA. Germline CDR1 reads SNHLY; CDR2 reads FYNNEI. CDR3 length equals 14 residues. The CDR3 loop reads CASSGTGRRGEQFF.

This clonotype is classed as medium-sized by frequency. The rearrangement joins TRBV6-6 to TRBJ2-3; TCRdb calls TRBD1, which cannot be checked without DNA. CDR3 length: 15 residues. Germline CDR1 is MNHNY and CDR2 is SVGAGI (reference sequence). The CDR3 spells CASSLRDRGTDTQYF.